A single sample is the source of the 11 T cell receptor beta chains below, sequenced in a study of shared clonotypes between healthy human individuals (TCRdb year 2020). CD8 naive samples consisted of CD45RO-negative cells that were positively selected for CCR7, yielding a CD45RA+CCR7+ population without TemRA cells. Preparation of the library involved the immunoSEQ multiplex PCR assay. TCRdb holds this immuneACCESS table with in-frame rearrangements only. Some clones are missing; in checked studies, unresolved V genes explain under half, and the rest has no known cause. The sample records about 2.1 million clones, around 95% of which are singletons. The ten largest clones capture under 2% of the sample. The specimen sequenced was naive CD8+ T cells from PBMCs. The label giving this sample's cell subset or site can be read as: CD45RA+CCR7+. The receptors derive from a man aged 18 to 30 in good health. Some clones in this sample may be carry-over from other donors' samples.

The CDR3 coding sequence is TGTGCCAGCTCCGACAGGGGGCTCGTCGGGGAGCTGTTTTTT. Translated: CASSDRGLVGELFF. V usage is TRBV6-5 and J usage is TRBJ2-2; 10 nucleotides match TRBD1. The CDR3 has 14 amino acids. With V trimmed by 8 bases and J by 7 bases, 7 bases remained unmatched. Germline CDR1 is MNHEY and CDR2 is SVGAGI.

The rearrangement links TRBV19 to TRBJ2-3; 7 bases match TRBD1. Germline CDR1 is LNHDA and CDR2 is SQIVND (reference sequence). With 6 bases clipped from V and 4 bases from J, the junction kept 10 bases outside the gene matches. This CDR3 region has 15 residues. Here the CDR3 DNA reads TGTGCCAGTAGCCCTCGGGGACAGATAGCAGATACGCAGTATTTT. Amino acids: CASSPRGQIADTQYF.

Notes on this clone: The junction departs from germline at one end; a sequencing error may be responsible. The chain combines TRBV7-9 with TRBJ2-6; D is tentatively TRBD1 or TRBD2 (5 bases each). The CDR3 totals 19 residues. The V gene's germline CDR1 is SEHNR and CDR2 FQNEAQ (reference sequence). CDR3 in amino acids: CASSVASGHPDSGANVLTF. CDR3 in DNA: TGTGCCAGCAGCGTAGCAAGCGGACACCCCGACTCTGGGGCCAACGTCCTGACTTTC.

The chain carries TRBV27 and TRBJ2-7, with D perhaps TRBD2 (6 bases). Between the trimmed V and J ends, which lost 5 bases and 0 bases, there was a span of 11 bases. The CDR3 runs to 14 residues. Germline CDR1 reads MNHEY; CDR2 reads SMNVEV (reference sequence). Here the CDR3 reads CASSKRASSYEQYF. DNA of the CDR3: TGTGCCAGCAGTAAGCGGGCCTCCTCCTACGAGCAGTACTTC.

As DNA, the CDR3 is TGTGCCAGCAGCCTGCGGACAGGAAACTATGGCTACACCTTC. It encodes CASSLRTGNYGYTF. V gene TRBV13 combines with J gene TRBJ1-2; the match to TRBD1 covers 7 bases. The CDR3 contains 14 residues. The V gene's germline CDR1 is PRHDT and CDR2 FYEKMQ (reference sequence). The trim removed 5 bases at V and 2 bases at J, leaving 5 bases unmatched.

The rearrangement links TRBV5-4 to TRBJ2-1; D not resolved. CDR1 and CDR2 (germline): SGHNT, YYREEE (reference sequence). The CDR3 totals 15 residues. The germline V and J ends were trimmed by 3 bases and 0 bases, with 10 bases remaining between them. The CDR3 sequence is CASSSAVSSYNEQFF. Written as DNA, the CDR3 is TGTGCCAGCAGCTCTGCCGTCAGCTCCTACAATGAGCAGTTCTTC.

This chain connects TRBV28 to TRBJ1-3; D is unclear. V gave up 3 bases and J gave up 1 base, with 13 bases separating them. CDR3 size: 16 residues. CDR1 is MDHEN, CDR2 SYDVKM, per germline. The CDR3 DNA follows: TGTGCCAGCAGTTTGGGCAGATCTACTTCTGGAAACACCATATATTTT. Amino acids: CASSLGRSTSGNTIYF.

To note about this clone: This CDR3 is also generated by other DNA sequences in the sample. The gene calls are TRBV9 and TRBJ1-5; D possibly corresponds to TRBD1 (6 bases). Trimming took 0 bases from V and 3 from J, leaving 7 bases between them. Germline assignment: CDR1 SGDLS and CDR2 YYNGEE. The CDR3 is 14 residues long. The chain's CDR3 is CASSVGTVNQPQHF. DNA for the CDR3: TGTGCCAGCAGCGTAGGGACAGTCAATCAGCCCCAGCATTTT.

The chain combines TRBV5-6 with TRBJ1-3; TRBD1 might be the D (5 bases). Trimming shortened V by 2 bases and J by 2 bases, and 11 bases separated the two germline ends. The germline gives CDR1 SGHDT, CDR2 YYEEEE. The CDR3 is made up of 15 amino acids. CDR3 nucleotide sequence: TGTGCCAGCAGCTTCCAGGGTGGCGCTGGAAACACCATATATTTT. Protein: CASSFQGGAGNTIYF.

With regard to this clone: In the same sample, other DNA sequences code for this CDR3. The rearrangement joins TRBV6-5 to TRBJ2-7, with D possibly being TRBD2 (5 bases). The germline gives CDR1 MNHEY, CDR2 SVGAGI. The CDR3 extends over 14 amino acids. Trimming took off 5 bases at V and 3 bases at J, with 14 bases between the two ends. The CDR3 DNA reads as TGTGCCAGCAGTCTTAGAGGGCCACTCTACGAGCAGTACTTC. Translation gives CASSLRGPLYEQYF.

This clone was seen only once. The J gene is TRBJ2-2, the V gene TRBV9; 14 nucleotides line up with TRBD2. Germline V gene data show CDR1 as SGDLS and CDR2 as YYNGEE. The V segment lost 4 bases and the J segment 5 bases; nucleotides outside the gene matches: 10. This CDR3 is 18 amino acids long. The CDR3 coding sequence is TGTGCCAGCAGCTTACCGGGACTAGCGGGAGAAAAGACCGGGGAGCTGTTTTTT. Its protein product is CASSLPGLAGEKTGELFF.